One and the same sample provided the 29 T cell receptor beta chains below, sequenced in a study of T cell responses to AZD1222 COVID-19 vaccine. The protocol was immunoSEQ multiplex PCR, while the TCRdb copy is restricted to in-frame clones and leaves out a portion. The top ten clones hold roughly 4.4% of a sample with around 99,000 clones, approximately 87% of them seen once. The source was peripheral blood, collected 28 days after the second AZD1222 dose. The receptors come from an adult who received the AZD1222 COVID-19 vaccine.

In regard to this clone: Because the CDR3's place on the DNA is in doubt, the DNA is left out and the CDR3 is given as listed by TCRdb. The chain couples TRBV4-3 to TRBJ1-2; TRBD1 was called by the table and not checked on the DNA. From germline, CDR1 is LGHNA and CDR2 YSLEER. The CDR3 spans 13 amino acids, including both terminal residues. This CDR3 is CASSQGFGQGNTF.

The rearrangement uses TRBV4-2 and TRBJ1-2; 7 nucleotides agree with TRBD1. CDR3 length equals 14 residues. The J segment lost 7 bases and the V segment lost 4 bases, leaving 9 bases of the junction unmatched. Germline assignment: CDR1 LGHNA and CDR2 YNFKEQ. The CDR3 DNA follows: TGTGCCAGCAGCCCGACAGGGTCCACGGTTGGCTACACCTTC. Its translation: CASSPTGSTVGYTF.

The gene calls are TRBV4-2 and TRBJ2-7; 8 bases agree with TRBD2. Per the germline V gene, CDR1 is LGHNA and CDR2 is YNFKEQ. V lost 0 bases, J lost 3 bases, and 4 bases stayed unmatched. This CDR3 contains 15 residues. The CDR3 sequence is CASSQDIGRDYEQYF. CDR3 in DNA: TGTGCCAGCAGCCAAGATATCGGGAGGGACTACGAGCAGTACTTC.

This chain joins TRBV4-1 and TRBJ2-1; D is uncertain. CDR3 length equals 16 residues. CDR1 MGHRA and CDR2 YSYEKL come from the germline V gene. V was cut by 4 bases and J by 6 bases, with 19 bases left in between. DNA for the CDR3: TGCGCCAGCAGCCCCCGCTTTCCCTCCCGGAGCAATGAGCAGTTCTTC. It specifies CASSPRFPSRSNEQFF.

This clone was observed a single time. The chain combines TRBV4-3 with TRBJ1-4; 10 nucleotides align to TRBD1. The CDR3 contains 15 residues. CDR1 is LGHNA, CDR2 YSLEER, per germline. The V and J ends lost 3 bases and 7 bases, in that order; junction bases with no gene match: 5. The CDR3 spells CASSQGQGLGEKLFF. The CDR3 DNA reads TGCGCCAGCAGCCAGGGACAGGGGTTGGGTGAAAAACTGTTTTTT.

The chain is built from TRBV4-1 and TRBJ1-2, with 10 bases lining up with TRBD1. CDR3 length equals 15 residues. Per germline, CDR1 MGHRA and CDR2 YSYEKL. Trimming at V came to 3 bases and at J to 3 bases, leaving 4 bases not matched to a gene. The CDR3 coding sequence is TGCGCCAGCAGCCATCCGGGACAGGGGTACTATGGCTACACCTTC. Translation: CASSHPGQGYYGYTF.

The chain joins TRBV6-2 or TRBV6-3 to TRBJ2-4, with 9 positions matching TRBD2. CDR1 and CDR2 from the germline V gene are MNHEY and SVGEGT. The CDR3 spans 16 residues. The J segment lost 9 bases and the V segment lost 0 bases, leaving 9 bases of the junction unmatched. The CDR3, as DNA: TGTGCCAGCAGTTACTCAGGAAGTAGCGGGAGAGGCATTCAGTACTTC. Its translation: CASSYSGSSGRGIQYF.

The chain carries TRBV27 and TRBJ2-3; D may be TRBD2 (5 bases). From germline, CDR1 is MNHEY and CDR2 SMNVEV (reference sequence). V lost 3 bases, J lost 0 bases, and 10 bases lay in between. This CDR3 comprises 15 residues. The CDR3 sequence is CASSFYGKSTDTQYF. In DNA, the CDR3 is TGTGCCAGCAGTTTCTACGGGAAGAGCACAGATACGCAGTATTTT.

The rearrangement links TRBV24-1 to TRBJ2-1; no reliable D call. Germline V gene lookup returns CDR1 KGHDR and CDR2 SFDVKD. This CDR3 has 15 residues. Trimming cost V 9 bases and J 0 bases, with 14 bases left between them. The DNA of the CDR3 is TGTGCCACCTCCGGATCGCTAAGCTCCTACAATGAGCAGTTCTTC. Its translation: CATSGSLSSYNEQFF.

The chain is built from TRBV2 and TRBJ1-2, with D unresolved. V shed 4 bases and J shed 4 bases, with 10 bases lying between them. The CDR3 covers 13 residues. Germline V gene data show CDR1 as SNHLY and CDR2 as FYNNEI. The CDR3 sequence is CASSVDGAYGYTF. As DNA, the CDR3 is TGTGCCAGCAGTGTCGACGGAGCCTATGGCTACACCTTC.

CDR3 DNA: TGTGCCAGCAGGCTCCAGGGAGCTGATTCACCCCTCCACTTT. Protein product: CASRLQGADSPLHF. The chain employs TRBV3-1 (or the pseudogene TRBV3-2) and TRBJ1-6, with D perhaps TRBD1 (5 bases). The ends were cut back, 6 bases at V and 8 bases at J, with 14 bases in the middle. CDR1 and CDR2 (germline): LGHDT, YNNKEL (reference sequence). This CDR3 is 14 amino acids long.

The chain joins TRBV5-6 to TRBJ2-1, with no clear D. Trimming removed 0 bases at V and 0 bases at J, with 10 bases between. The V gene's germline CDR1 is SGHDT and CDR2 YYEEEE. The CDR3 has 16 amino acids. CDR3 bases: TGTGCCAGCAGCTTGGTGGGTGACTTCTCCTACAATGAGCAGTTCTTC. It yields the protein CASSLVGDFSYNEQFF.

This chain links TRBV18 with TRBJ2-1; tentative D call: TRBD2 (5 bases). The germline V and J ends were trimmed by 0 bases and 2 bases, with 11 bases remaining between them. From germline, CDR1 is KGHSH and CDR2 LQKENI. The CDR3 contains 16 residues. The CDR3 region is CASSPPSRATYNEQFF. Here the CDR3 DNA reads TGTGCCAGCTCACCACCATCGCGGGCGACCTACAATGAGCAGTTCTTC.

The chain links TRBV7-9 to TRBJ2-7; D is unresolved. This CDR3 is 14 amino acids long. Germline CDR1 is SEHNR and CDR2 is FQNEAQ (reference sequence). Trimming took 5 bases from V and 0 from J, leaving 11 bases between them. The CDR3 reads CASSQTWGSYEQYF. The CDR3 nucleotides are TGTGCCAGCAGCCAGACTTGGGGCTCCTACGAGCAGTACTTC.

This chain joins TRBV29-1 and TRBJ1-1; D unresolved. Germline CDR1 reads SQVTM; CDR2 reads ANQGSEA. The CDR3 spans 13 residues. V lost 6 bases, J lost 0 bases, and 11 bases lay in between. CDR3 DNA: TGCAGCGTGAGCCGGGGAATGAACACTGAAGCTTTCTTT. Protein sequence: CSVSRGMNTEAFF.

The rearrangement links TRBV5-6 to TRBJ2-3; D tentatively reads TRBD1 or TRBD2 (6 bases each). V was shortened by 1 base and J by 0 bases, with 9 bases between the two germline ends. Per the germline V gene, CDR1 is SGHDT and CDR2 is YYEEEE. The CDR3 sequence is 15 residues long. CDR3 sequence reads: CASSLRGTSTDTQYF. CDR3 bases: TGTGCCAGCAGCTTGAGGGGGACTAGCACAGATACGCAGTATTTT.

The rearrangement links TRBV29-1 to TRBJ2-3, with D possibly being TRBD1 or TRBD2 (6 bases each). Trimming took 7 bases from V and 0 from J, leaving 14 bases between them. From germline, CDR1 is SQVTM and CDR2 ANQGSEA. The CDR3 extends over 14 amino acids. The CDR3 sequence is CSGNRAGSTDTQYF. In DNA form, the CDR3 reads TGCAGCGGAAACAGGGCGGGAAGCACAGATACGCAGTATTTT.

This sequence joins TRBV12-5 and TRBJ1-6; D remains unclear. Germline CDR1 is LGHNT and CDR2 is FRNRAP. Trimming stripped 0 bases from V and 7 bases from J, with 16 bases between. The CDR3 loop spans 17 amino acids. CDR3 bases: TGTGCTAGTGGTTTGGTAGGTCGGGGAAGTTGGAATTCACCCCTCCACTTT. It encodes CASGLVGRGSWNSPLHF.

V is TRBV14 and J is TRBJ1-2, with TRBD1 matching 8 bases. Germline lookup yields CDR1 SGHDN and CDR2 FVKESK. The CDR3 length is 13 residues. With 6 bases clipped from V and 5 bases from J, the junction kept 5 bases outside the gene matches. The CDR3 nucleotides are TGTGCCAGCAGACCGACAGGGGTATATGGCTACACCTTC. This gives the protein CASRPTGVYGYTF. Complete variable domain (other parts from reference TRBV14 and TRBJ1-2): EAGVTQFPSHSVIEKGQTVTLRCDPISGHDNLYWYRRVMGKEIKFLLHFVKESKQDESGMPNNRFLAERTGGTYSTLKVQPAELEDSGVYFCASRPTGVYGYTFGSGTRLTVV.

V and J are TRBV9 and TRBJ1-2, with a possible D match to TRBD1 (6 bases). Germline CDR1 is SGDLS and CDR2 is YYNGEE. CDR3 size: 17 residues. V lost 2 bases, J lost 6 bases, and 23 bases lay in between. In DNA form, the CDR3 reads TGTGCCAGCAGCGTTTCCGGTGGGGGCACTCAGGGAGATGGCTACACCTTC. Translated: CASSVSGGGTQGDGYTF.

The V gene is TRBV9, the J gene TRBJ1-2; TRBD1 might be the D (5 bases). The CDR3 length is 13 residues. Trimming removed 4 bases from V and 8 bases from J, with 15 bases in between. Germline V gene sequence: CDR1 SGDLS, CDR2 YYNGEE. This CDR3 is CASSHSVGQGYTF. DNA of the CDR3: TGTGCCAGCAGCCACTCGGTGGGGCAAGGCTACACCTTC.

The chain uses TRBV14 and TRBJ1-4; D gene ambiguous. The CDR3 is 15 amino acids. Germline values: CDR1 SGHDN, CDR2 FVKESK. Trimming took 1 base from V and 5 from J, leaving 11 bases between them. CDR3 amino acids: CASSQGPNRNEKLFF. CDR3 DNA: TGTGCCAGCAGCCAAGGGCCGAATCGGAATGAAAAACTGTTTTTT.

The rearrangement links TRBV12-3 or TRBV12-4 to TRBJ1-2, with a possible D match to TRBD1 (6 bases). This CDR3 is built from 13 residues. The germline V and J ends were trimmed by 7 bases and 4 bases, with 13 bases remaining between them. The CDR3 region is CASTLQGTYGYTF. CDR3 sequence (DNA): TGTGCCAGCACCCTACAGGGAACCTATGGCTACACCTTC.

The J gene is TRBJ2-7, the V gene TRBV7-3; D is ambiguous. The CDR3 contains 12 residues. Germline CDR1 reads SGHTA; CDR2 reads FQGTGA. The V end was cut by 3 bases, the J end by 6 bases, with 9 bases between. This CDR3 reads CASSFPGSEQYF. The CDR3 region has the DNA TGTGCCAGCAGCTTTCCAGGTTCCGAGCAGTACTTC.

V usage is TRBV21-1 and J usage is TRBJ2-5; TRBD2 is the table's D call, not checked against the DNA. TRBV21-1 counts as a pseudogene. The CDR3 is made up of 17 amino acids. CDR3 sequence (DNA): TGTGCCAGCAGCAAAGGGCCTTTGCGGGAGACACAAGAGACCCAGTACTTC. As protein: CASSKGPLRETQETQYF.

The V gene is TRBV10-3, the J gene TRBJ2-2; a possible D gene is TRBD2 (6 bases). The CDR3 runs to 15 residues. The germline CDR1 and CDR2 sequences are ENHRY and SYGVKD. The germline V and J ends were trimmed by 8 bases and 7 bases, with 20 bases remaining between them. CDR3 region: CAILEELATVGELFF. CDR3 DNA: TGTGCCATCCTGGAGGAACTAGCAACGGTCGGGGAGCTGTTTTTT.

The genes are TRBV21-1 and TRBJ2-7; the table calls TRBD1, which could not be checked here. TRBV21-1 represents a pseudogene. The CDR3 has 13 amino acids. CDR3 in DNA: TGTGCCAGCGGGAGGACAGGGCACCACGAGCAGTACTTC. Amino acid sequence: CASGRTGHHEQYF.

The chain uses TRBV4-1 and TRBJ1-2; D is uncertain. V lost 1 base and J lost 2, with 11 bases in between. CDR1 is MGHRA, CDR2 YSYEKL, per germline. CDR3 length: 15 residues. DNA of the CDR3: TGCGCCAGCAGCCAAGTTCCCCAGGTAAACTATGGCTACACCTTC. This gives the protein CASSQVPQVNYGYTF.

The V gene is TRBV7-6, the J gene TRBJ2-4; D is unresolved. The V end lost 5 bases, the J end lost 0 bases, and 14 bases lay between the germline ends. The CDR3 loop spans 16 amino acids. Germline lookup yields CDR1 SGHVS and CDR2 FNYEAQ. The chain's CDR3 is CASSPRPNLAKNIQYF. The CDR3 coding sequence is TGTGCCAGCAGCCCGCGACCTAACCTAGCCAAAAACATTCAGTACTTC.